The next 26 T cell receptor beta chains were all read from a single sample in a study of blood T cell repertoires in COVID-19 (dated by TCRdb to the early 2020s). Libraries were made using the immunoSEQ multiplex PCR assay. TCRdb re-hosts the immuneACCESS table, in-frame sequences only. Its copies lack some clones; in the studies checked, an unresolved V gene accounts for under half of them, and the cause for the rest is not known. This sample has roughly 100,000 clones in its table, and roughly 89% of those were observed once. 1.9% of the sample is in the top ten clones. Sequencing was performed on peripheral blood. The receptors were gathered from a woman between 45 and 60 years old with COVID-19, enrolled during active disease.

The V gene is TRBV15, the J gene TRBJ2-3; the D gene is possibly TRBD1 (6 bases). Germline CDR1 and CDR2: LNHNV and YYDKDF (reference sequence). The CDR3 is 15 residues long. Trimming stripped 1 base from V and 3 bases from J, with 11 bases between. CDR3 DNA sequence: TGTGCCACCAGCAGAGGAGGGGGTTTAACAGATACGCAGTATTTT. This sequence encodes CATSRGGGLTDTQYF.

This clone was counted once. The rearrangement joins TRBV9 to TRBJ1-2; no clear D. The CDR3 length is 12 residues. The ends were cut back, 3 bases at V and 7 bases at J, with 10 bases in the middle. From germline, CDR1 is SGDLS and CDR2 YYNGEE. The CDR3 region is CASSATQSGYTF. CDR3 sequence (DNA): TGTGCCAGCAGCGCGACTCAGAGTGGCTACACCTTC.

CDR3 residues: CASSPYEGESNQPQHF. CDR3 coding DNA: TGTGCCAGCTCACCGTACGAGGGGGAAAGCAATCAGCCCCAGCATTTT. The chain couples TRBV18 to TRBJ1-5; possible D gene TRBD1, 6 bases. Germline V gene data show CDR1 as KGHSH and CDR2 as LQKENI. V gave up 3 bases and J gave up 1 base, with 13 bases separating them. CDR3 length: 16 residues.

The chain combines TRBV9 with TRBJ2-1; 12 bases agree with TRBD2. CDR3 length: 14 amino acids. Germline V gives CDR1 SGDLS, CDR2 YYNGEE. J lost 6 bases, V lost 3 bases, and 1 base had no gene match. As DNA, the CDR3 is TGTGCCAGCAGCGCTAGCGGGGGGGCCAATGAGCAGTTCTTC. It yields the protein CASSASGGANEQFF.

The chain carries TRBV6-6 and TRBJ1-1; D gene unclear. This CDR3 region has 14 residues. In germline, CDR1 is MNHNY, CDR2 SVGAGI (reference sequence). Trimming shortened V by 6 bases and J by 2 bases, and 13 bases separated the two germline ends. CDR3 region: CASSPTNKNTEAFF. As DNA, the CDR3 is TGTGCCAGCAGCCCTACTAACAAAAACACTGAAGCTTTCTTT.

The chain recombines TRBV5-6 with TRBJ1-3; D is unclear. The CDR3 spans 19 residues. Deletions cut 3 bases from V and 0 bases from J, with 22 bases between. Looked up from germline, CDR1 is SGHDT and CDR2 is YYEEEE. CDR3 sequence: CASSSRVWGVMSSGNTIYF. The CDR3 DNA reads TGTGCCAGCAGCTCCCGGGTGTGGGGAGTAATGAGCTCTGGAAACACCATATATTTT.

The chain uses TRBV18 and TRBJ1-4; the D is unclear. The CDR3 covers 14 residues. The V end lost 8 bases, the J end lost 8 bases, and 18 bases lay between the germline ends. CDR1 KGHSH and CDR2 LQKENI come from the germline V gene. CDR3 residues: CASRQRAGEEKLFF. In nucleotides, the CDR3 is TGTGCCAGCCGTCAACGGGCGGGTGAGGAAAAACTGTTTTTT.

The chain combines TRBV6-6 with TRBJ1-5, with D possibly TRBD1 on 6 matching bases. The CDR3 is made up of 15 amino acids. Looked up from germline, CDR1 is MNHNY and CDR2 is SVGAGI (reference sequence). The V end was cut by 7 bases, the J end by 9 bases, with 22 bases between. The CDR3 reads CASNPIRTAQRPQHF. DNA for the CDR3: TGTGCCAGCAACCCAATAAGGACAGCGCAGCGGCCCCAGCATTTT.

The chain employs TRBV5-6 and TRBJ1-3; perhaps TRBD1 as D (6 bases). Trimming stripped 0 bases from V and 0 bases from J, with 10 bases between. The CDR3 sequence is 16 residues long. Per the germline V gene, CDR1 is SGHDT and CDR2 is YYEEEE. The CDR3 protein is CASSLEDSRSGNTIYF. The CDR3 DNA reads as TGTGCCAGCAGCTTGGAGGACAGCCGCTCTGGAAACACCATATATTTT.

This chain joins TRBV12-5 and TRBJ2-1, with 13 bases that match TRBD2. CDR1 is LGHNT, CDR2 FRNRAP, per germline. V dropped 5 bases and J dropped 5; count of bases not matched to a gene: 6. This CDR3 contains 16 residues. The CDR3, as DNA: TGTGCTAGTGGTCTCGGACTAGCGGGGGCCCACAATGAGCAGTTCTTC. It specifies CASGLGLAGAHNEQFF. The full variable domain, rest sourced from reference TRBV12-5 and TRBJ2-1, is DARVTQTPRHKVTEMGQEVTMRCQPILGHNTVFWYRQTMMQGLELLAYFRNRAPLDDSGMPKDRFSAEMPDATLATLKIQPSEPRDSAVYFCASGLGLAGAHNEQFFGPGTRLTVL.

The rearrangement uses TRBV12-3 or TRBV12-4 and TRBJ2-1; D unresolved. V was clipped by 4 bases and J by 12 bases, with 13 bases between them. The CDR3 extends over 12 amino acids. CDR3 amino acids: CASSSNSLGQFF. CDR3 coding DNA: TGTGCCAGCAGTTCTAATAGCTTGGGGCAGTTCTTC.

The table lists this clone with a count of one. V usage is TRBV6-5 and J usage is TRBJ1-3; D gene uncertain. The germline V gene has CDR1 MNHEY and CDR2 SVGAGI. The CDR3 runs 13 residues. V was trimmed by 6 bases and J by 1 base, leaving 7 bases between them. Here the CDR3 reads CASRAVSGNTIYF. CDR3 DNA sequence: TGTGCCAGCAGGGCCGTGTCTGGAAACACCATATATTTT.

This chain connects TRBV14 to TRBJ2-3; tentatively, D is TRBD2 (6 bases). V was shortened by 0 bases and J by 6 bases, with 13 bases between the two germline ends. Germline V gene data show CDR1 as SGHDN and CDR2 as FVKESK. The CDR3 loop spans 15 amino acids. CDR3 nucleotides: TGTGCCAGCAGCCAAGATTTGGGGGGTTACGATACGCAGTATTTT. It is translated as CASSQDLGGYDTQYF.

The chain links TRBV27 to TRBJ1-1, with TRBD1 matching over 11 bases. The CDR3 runs to 14 residues. Germline V gene lookup returns CDR1 MNHEY and CDR2 SMNVEV (reference sequence). The junction had 8 bases not matched to a gene; V was cut back by 7 bases and J by 7 bases. The CDR3 is CASMDPGQGVEAFF. CDR3 in DNA: TGTGCCAGCATGGATCCGGGACAGGGGGTTGAAGCTTTCTTT.

The V call is TRBV19, the J call TRBJ2-2; D perhaps matches TRBD2 (6 bases). This CDR3 is built from 15 residues. The V end was cut by 2 bases, the J end by 4 bases, with 11 bases between. Germline V gene lookup returns CDR1 LNHDA and CDR2 SQIVND (reference sequence). The CDR3: CASSISGGRTGELFF. The CDR3 DNA follows: TGTGCCAGTAGTATATCCGGGGGTCGCACCGGGGAGCTGTTTTTT.

The chain has TRBV11-2 and TRBJ1-1, with D possibly being TRBD1 (6 bases). Deletions cut 0 bases from V and 7 bases from J, with 12 bases between. This CDR3 contains 14 residues. In germline, CDR1 is SGHAT, CDR2 FQNNGV. CDR3 sequence reads: CASSLDAGDLEAFF. The CDR3 region has the DNA TGTGCCAGCAGCTTAGATGCAGGGGATCTTGAAGCTTTCTTT. Looking up the rest from reference TRBV11-2 and TRBJ1-1 gives the full variable domain: EAGVAQSPRYKIIEKRQSVAFWCNPISGHATLYWYQQILGQGPKLLIQFQNNGVVDDSQLPKDRFSAERLKGVDSTLKIQPAKLEDSAVYLCASSLDAGDLEAFFGQGTRLTVV.

CDR3 DNA: TGTGCCAGCAGCCCCCCGGGGGGCTCCTACAATGAGCAGTTCTTC. Translated: CASSPPGGSYNEQFF. The rearrangement joins TRBV11-2 to TRBJ2-1, with TRBD2 matching over 7 bases. The germline V gene has CDR1 SGHAT and CDR2 FQNNGV. CDR3 length: 15 residues. Unmatched junction bases numbered 4, after V lost 5 bases and J lost 0 bases.

The genes are TRBV12-3 or TRBV12-4 and TRBJ1-6; a weak D match, TRBD1 (5 bases). The CDR3 runs 13 residues. The ends were cut back, 3 bases at V and 14 bases at J, with 14 bases in the middle. The CDR3 reads CASSFGAPQALHF. The CDR3 DNA is TGTGCCAGCAGTTTTGGGGCCCCTCAGGCCCTCCACTTT.

This CDR3 reads CATRHQGGELFF. The CDR3 DNA reads TGTGCCACCCGCCACCAGGGGGGGGAGCTGTTTTTT. The J gene is TRBJ2-2, the V gene TRBV24-1, with D maybe TRBD1 (6 bases). Germline values: CDR1 KGHDR, CDR2 SFDVKD. The CDR3 totals 12 residues. The ends were cut back, 9 bases at V and 8 bases at J, with 12 bases in the middle.

CDR3 nucleotide sequence: TGTGCCAGTAGTATAACAGGGGGCTACAATGAGCAGTTCTTC. Translating it yields CASSITGGYNEQFF. This chain uses TRBV19 with TRBJ2-1; 8 nucleotides match TRBD1. Germline V CDR1 and CDR2: LNHDA, SQIVND (reference sequence). Unmatched junction bases numbered 0, after V lost 2 bases and J lost 3 bases. This CDR3 spans 14 amino acids.

The chain uses TRBV9 and TRBJ2-7, with 7 bases lining up with TRBD1. Germline CDR1 and CDR2: SGDLS and YYNGEE. V lost 0 bases to trimming and J lost 7 bases; unmatched junction nucleotides: 4. The CDR3 spans 13 residues. CDR3 sequence reads: CASSVEGAEEQYF. The CDR3 DNA follows: TGTGCCAGCAGCGTAGAGGGGGCGGAGGAGCAGTACTTC.

Note on this clone: This CDR3 is also generated by other DNA sequences in the sample. This chain links TRBV5-4 with TRBJ1-3; the match to TRBD1 covers 10 bases. Germline V CDR1 and CDR2: SGHNT, YYREEE (reference sequence). The junction had 2 bases not matched to a gene; V was cut back by 1 base and J by 4 bases. This CDR3 has 15 residues. The CDR3 bases are TGTGCCAGCAGCTTGCCGGGACAGGGGGGAAACACCATATATTTT. Protein: CASSLPGQGGNTIYF.

The chain couples TRBV6-1 to TRBJ1-5; D perhaps matches TRBD1 (6 bases). V lost 0 bases, J lost 5 bases, and 11 bases lay in between. This CDR3 has 15 amino acids. Germline CDR1 is MNHNS and CDR2 is SASEGT. The CDR3, as DNA: TGTGCCAGCAGTGAAGCGAGCGGGGGCTATCAGCCCCAGCATTTT. Translating it yields CASSEASGGYQPQHF.

The chain carries TRBV5-8 and TRBJ1-1; D perhaps matches TRBD1 (5 bases). Trimming took 2 bases from V and 11 from J, leaving 13 bases between them. The CDR3 covers 12 residues. From germline, CDR1 is SGHTS and CDR2 YDEGEE. The CDR3 spells CASSLRQRTAFF. DNA for the CDR3: TGTGCCAGCAGCTTAAGACAGAGAACGGCTTTCTTT.

This chain joins TRBV5-1 and TRBJ1-6, with 9 bases identical to TRBD1. J lost 6 bases, V lost 0 bases, and 10 bases had no gene match. Germline lookup yields CDR1 SGHRS and CDR2 YFSETQ. There are 18 residues in the CDR3. The CDR3 protein is CASSLGVSAGQGNSPLHF. CDR3 nucleotides: TGCGCCAGCAGCTTGGGGGTGTCGGCGGGACAGGGTAATTCACCCCTCCACTTT. The whole variable domain, filled in from reference TRBV5-1 and TRBJ1-6, reads KAGVTQTPRYLIKTRGQQVTLSCSPISGHRSVSWYQQTPGQGLQFLFEYFSETQRNKGNFPGRFSGRQFSNSRSEMNVSTLELGDSALYLCASSLGVSAGQGNSPLHFGNGTRLTVT.

The CDR3 reads CASSFVSGSTDTQYF. CDR3 nucleotide sequence: TGTGCCAGCAGCTTCGTTAGCGGTAGTACAGATACGCAGTATTTT. The chain couples TRBV5-4 to TRBJ2-3; TRBD2 is a possible D gene (6 bases). The CDR3 is made up of 15 amino acids. The germline CDR1 and CDR2 sequences are SGHNT and YYREEE (reference sequence). V was trimmed by 2 bases and J by 3 bases, leaving 13 bases between them.